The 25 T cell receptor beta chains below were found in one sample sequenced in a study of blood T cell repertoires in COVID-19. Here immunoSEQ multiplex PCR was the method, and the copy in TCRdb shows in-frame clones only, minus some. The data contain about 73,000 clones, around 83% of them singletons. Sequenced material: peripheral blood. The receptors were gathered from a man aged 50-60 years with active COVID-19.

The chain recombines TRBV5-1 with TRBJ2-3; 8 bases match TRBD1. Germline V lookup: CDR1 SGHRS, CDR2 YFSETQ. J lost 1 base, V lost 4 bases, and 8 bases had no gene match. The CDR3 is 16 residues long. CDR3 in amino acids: CASSARTGLGTDTQYF. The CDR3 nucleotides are TGCGCCAGCAGCGCCCGGACAGGGTTAGGCACAGATACGCAGTATTTT.

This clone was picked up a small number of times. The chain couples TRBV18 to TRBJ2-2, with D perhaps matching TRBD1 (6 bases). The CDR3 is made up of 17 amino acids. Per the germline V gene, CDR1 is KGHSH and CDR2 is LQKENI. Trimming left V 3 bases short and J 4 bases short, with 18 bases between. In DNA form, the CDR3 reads TGTGCCAGCTCACCTCCCGGGACACCGCGTAGCACCGGGGAGCTGTTTTTT. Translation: CASSPPGTPRSTGELFF. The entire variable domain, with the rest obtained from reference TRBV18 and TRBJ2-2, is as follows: NAGVMQNPRHLVRRRGQEARLRCSPMKGHSHVYWYRQLPEEGLKFMVYLQKENIIDESGMPKERFSAEFPKEGPSILRIQQVVRGDSAAYFCASSPPGTPRSTGELFFGEGSRLTVL.

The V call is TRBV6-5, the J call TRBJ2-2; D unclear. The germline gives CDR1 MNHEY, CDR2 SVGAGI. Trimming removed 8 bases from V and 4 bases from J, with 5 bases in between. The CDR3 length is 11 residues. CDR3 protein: CASRGTGELFF. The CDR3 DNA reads TGTGCCAGCCGCGGCACCGGGGAGCTGTTTTTT.

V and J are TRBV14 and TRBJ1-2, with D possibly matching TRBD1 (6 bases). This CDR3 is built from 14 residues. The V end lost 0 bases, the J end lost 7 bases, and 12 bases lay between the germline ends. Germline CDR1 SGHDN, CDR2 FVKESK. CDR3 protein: CASSQDWTAIGYTF. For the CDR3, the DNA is TGTGCCAGCAGCCAAGATTGGACAGCTATTGGCTACACCTTC.

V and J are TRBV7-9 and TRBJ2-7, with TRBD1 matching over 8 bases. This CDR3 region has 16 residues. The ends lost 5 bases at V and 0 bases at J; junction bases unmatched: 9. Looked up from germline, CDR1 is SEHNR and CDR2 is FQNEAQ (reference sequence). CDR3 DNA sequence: TGTGCCAGCAGCCCAAGACAGGGGCGGGGCTCCTACGAGCAGTACTTC. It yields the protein CASSPRQGRGSYEQYF. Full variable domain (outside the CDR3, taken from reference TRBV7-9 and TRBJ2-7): DTGVSQNPRHKITKRGQNVTFRCDPISEHNRLYWYRQTLGQGPEFLTYFQNEAQLEKSRLLSDRFSAERPKGSFSTLEIQRTEQGDSAMYLCASSPRQGRGSYEQYFGPGTRLTVT.

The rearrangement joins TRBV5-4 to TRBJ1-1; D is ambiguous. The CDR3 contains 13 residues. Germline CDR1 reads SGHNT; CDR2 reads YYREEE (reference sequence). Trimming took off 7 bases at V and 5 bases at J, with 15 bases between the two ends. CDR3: CASLISPGTEAFF. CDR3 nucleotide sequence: TGTGCCAGCTTAATAAGCCCGGGGACTGAAGCTTTCTTT.

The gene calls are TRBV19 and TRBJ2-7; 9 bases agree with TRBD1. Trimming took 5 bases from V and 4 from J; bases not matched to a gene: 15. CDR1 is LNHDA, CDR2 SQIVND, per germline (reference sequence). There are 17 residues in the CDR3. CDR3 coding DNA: TGTGCCAGTAGTGCCCTCACAGGGGGCTCCGGGGGATACGAGCAGTACTTC. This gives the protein CASSALTGGSGGYEQYF.

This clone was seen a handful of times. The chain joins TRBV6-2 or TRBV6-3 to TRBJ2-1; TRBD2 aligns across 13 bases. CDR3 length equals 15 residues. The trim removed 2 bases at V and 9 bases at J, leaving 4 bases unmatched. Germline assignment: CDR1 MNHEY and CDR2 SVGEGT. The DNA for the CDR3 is TGTGCCAGCAGTTACGGACTAGCGGGAGTGGGTGAGCAGTTCTTC. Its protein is CASSYGLAGVGEQFF.

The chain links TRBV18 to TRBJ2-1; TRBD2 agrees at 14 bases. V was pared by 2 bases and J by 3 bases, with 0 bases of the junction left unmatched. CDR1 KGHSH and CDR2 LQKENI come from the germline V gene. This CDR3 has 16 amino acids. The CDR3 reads CASSPGLAGGYNEQFF. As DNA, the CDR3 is TGTGCCAGCTCACCAGGACTAGCGGGAGGCTACAATGAGCAGTTCTTC.

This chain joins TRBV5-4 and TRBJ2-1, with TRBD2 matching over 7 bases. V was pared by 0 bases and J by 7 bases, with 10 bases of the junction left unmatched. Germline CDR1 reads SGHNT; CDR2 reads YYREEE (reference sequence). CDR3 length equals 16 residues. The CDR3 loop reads CASSLDGGRDVNEQFF. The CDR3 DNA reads TGTGCCAGCAGCTTGGACGGCGGGAGAGATGTTAATGAGCAGTTCTTC. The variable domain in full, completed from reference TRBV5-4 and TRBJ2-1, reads ETGVTQSPTHLIKTRGQQVTLRCSSQSGHNTVSWYQQALGQGPQFIFQYYREEENGRGNFPPRFSGLQFPNYSSELNVNALELDDSALYLCASSLDGGRDVNEQFFGPGTRLTVL.

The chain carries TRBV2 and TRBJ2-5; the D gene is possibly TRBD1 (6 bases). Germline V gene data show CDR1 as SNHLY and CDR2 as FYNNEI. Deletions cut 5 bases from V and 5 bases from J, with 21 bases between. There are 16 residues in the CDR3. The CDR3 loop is CASSRDPGTRGETQYF. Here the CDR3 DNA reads TGTGCCAGCAGTCGTGACCCCGGGACAAGGGGGGAGACCCAGTACTTC.

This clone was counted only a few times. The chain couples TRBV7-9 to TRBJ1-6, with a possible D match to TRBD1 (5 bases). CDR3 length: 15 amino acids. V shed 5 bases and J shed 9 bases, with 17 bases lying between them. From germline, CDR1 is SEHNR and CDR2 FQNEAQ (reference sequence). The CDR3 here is CASSTVGAPGSPLHF. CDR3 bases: TGTGCCAGCAGCACCGTAGGGGCCCCCGGTTCACCCCTCCACTTT.

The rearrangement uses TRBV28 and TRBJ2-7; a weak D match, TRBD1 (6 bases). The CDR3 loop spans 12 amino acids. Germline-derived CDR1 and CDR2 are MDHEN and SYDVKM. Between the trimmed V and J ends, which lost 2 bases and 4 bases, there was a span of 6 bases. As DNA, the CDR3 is TGTGCCAGCAGTTTACAGGGGTACGAGCAGTACTTC. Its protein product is CASSLQGYEQYF.

The DNA for the CDR3 is TGTGCCAGTAGTAAAGCGGGAGGGGCAGATACGCAGTATTTT. It translates to CASSKAGGADTQYF. This chain uses TRBV19 with TRBJ2-3, with 10 positions matching TRBD2. Germline CDR1 LNHDA, CDR2 SQIVND (reference sequence). This CDR3 has 14 amino acids. With V trimmed by 4 bases and J by 4 bases, 2 bases remained unmatched.

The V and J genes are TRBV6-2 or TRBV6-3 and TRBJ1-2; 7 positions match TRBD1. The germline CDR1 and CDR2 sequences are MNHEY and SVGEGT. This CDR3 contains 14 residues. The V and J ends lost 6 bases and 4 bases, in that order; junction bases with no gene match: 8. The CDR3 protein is CASSPGQEVYGYTF. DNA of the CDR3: TGTGCCAGCAGCCCTGGACAGGAAGTCTATGGCTACACCTTC.

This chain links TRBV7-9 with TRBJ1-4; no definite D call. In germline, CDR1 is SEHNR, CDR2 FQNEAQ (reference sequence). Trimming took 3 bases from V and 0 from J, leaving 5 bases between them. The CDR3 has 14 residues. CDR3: CASSFPATNEKLFF. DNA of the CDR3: TGTGCCAGCAGCTTTCCTGCAACTAATGAAAAACTGTTTTTT.

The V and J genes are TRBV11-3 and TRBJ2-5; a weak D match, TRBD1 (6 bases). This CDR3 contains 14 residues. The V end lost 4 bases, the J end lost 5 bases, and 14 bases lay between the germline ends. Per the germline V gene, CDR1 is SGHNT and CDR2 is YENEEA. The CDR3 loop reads CASSYDRQAETQYF. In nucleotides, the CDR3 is TGTGCCAGCAGCTACGACAGGCAGGCTGAGACCCAGTACTTC. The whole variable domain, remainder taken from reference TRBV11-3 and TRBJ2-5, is EAGVVQSPRYKIIEKKQPVAFWCNPISGHNTLYWYLQNLGQGPELLIRYENEEAVDDSQLPKDRFSAERLKGVDSTLKIQPAELGDSAVYLCASSYDRQAETQYFGPGTRLLVL.

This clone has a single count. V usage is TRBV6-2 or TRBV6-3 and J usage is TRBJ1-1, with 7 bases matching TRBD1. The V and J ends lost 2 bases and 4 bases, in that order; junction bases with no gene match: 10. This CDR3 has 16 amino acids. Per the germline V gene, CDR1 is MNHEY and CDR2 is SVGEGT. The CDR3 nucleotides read TGTGCCAGCAGTTACCAAGAACAGGGGTGGGGCACTGAAGCTTTCTTT. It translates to CASSYQEQGWGTEAFF.

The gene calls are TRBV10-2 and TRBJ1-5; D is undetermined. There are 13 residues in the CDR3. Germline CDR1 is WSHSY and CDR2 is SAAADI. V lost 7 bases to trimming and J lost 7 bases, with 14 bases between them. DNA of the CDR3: TGCGCCAGCACTCCCTCTGGCCCGCAGCCCCAGCATTTT. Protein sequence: CASTPSGPQPQHF.

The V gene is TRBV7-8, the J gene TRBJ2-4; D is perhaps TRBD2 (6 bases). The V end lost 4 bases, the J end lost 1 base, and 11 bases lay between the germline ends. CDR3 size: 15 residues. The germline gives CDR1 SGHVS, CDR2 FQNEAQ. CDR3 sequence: CASSSRREAKNIQYF. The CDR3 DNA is TGTGCCAGCAGCTCCCGACGGGAGGCCAAAAACATTCAGTACTTC.

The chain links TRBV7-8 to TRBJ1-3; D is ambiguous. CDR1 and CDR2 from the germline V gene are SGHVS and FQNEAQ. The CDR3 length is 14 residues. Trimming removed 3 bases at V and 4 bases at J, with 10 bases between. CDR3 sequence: CASSFQSTGNTIYF. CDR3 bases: TGTGCCAGCAGCTTCCAATCTACCGGAAACACCATATATTTT.

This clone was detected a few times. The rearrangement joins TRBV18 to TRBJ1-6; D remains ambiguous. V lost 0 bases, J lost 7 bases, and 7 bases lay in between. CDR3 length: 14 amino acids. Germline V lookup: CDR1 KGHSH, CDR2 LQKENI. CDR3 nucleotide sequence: TGTGCCAGCTCACCACCGCGTAAGAATTCACCCCTCCACTTT. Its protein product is CASSPPRKNSPLHF. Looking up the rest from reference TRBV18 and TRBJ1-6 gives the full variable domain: NAGVMQNPRHLVRRRGQEARLRCSPMKGHSHVYWYRQLPEEGLKFMVYLQKENIIDESGMPKERFSAEFPKEGPSILRIQQVVRGDSAAYFCASSPPRKNSPLHFGNGTRLTVT.

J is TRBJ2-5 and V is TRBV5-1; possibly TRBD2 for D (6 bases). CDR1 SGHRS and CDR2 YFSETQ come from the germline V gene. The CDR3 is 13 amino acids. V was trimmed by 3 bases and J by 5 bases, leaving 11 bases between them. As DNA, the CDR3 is TGCGCCAGCAGCTGGACTGGAGGGGAGACCCAGTACTTC. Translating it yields CASSWTGGETQYF.

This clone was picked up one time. The CDR3 loop reads CASSYSGGRSYEQYF. The CDR3 DNA reads as TGTGCCAGCAGTTACTCCGGCGGGAGAAGCTACGAGCAGTACTTC. This chain uses TRBV6-2 or TRBV6-3 with TRBJ2-7, with TRBD2 matching 7 bases. CDR1 is MNHEY and CDR2 is SVGEGT in the germline V gene. This CDR3 spans 15 amino acids. Trimming cost V 0 bases and J 3 bases; bases outside gene matches: 5.

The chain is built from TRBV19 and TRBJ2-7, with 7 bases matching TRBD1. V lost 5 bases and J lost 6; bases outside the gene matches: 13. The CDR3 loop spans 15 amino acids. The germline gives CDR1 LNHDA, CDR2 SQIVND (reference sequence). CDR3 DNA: TGTGCCAGTAGTCCCCGGGGACAGTTCGGGGCCGAGCAGTACTTC. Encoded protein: CASSPRGQFGAEQYF.